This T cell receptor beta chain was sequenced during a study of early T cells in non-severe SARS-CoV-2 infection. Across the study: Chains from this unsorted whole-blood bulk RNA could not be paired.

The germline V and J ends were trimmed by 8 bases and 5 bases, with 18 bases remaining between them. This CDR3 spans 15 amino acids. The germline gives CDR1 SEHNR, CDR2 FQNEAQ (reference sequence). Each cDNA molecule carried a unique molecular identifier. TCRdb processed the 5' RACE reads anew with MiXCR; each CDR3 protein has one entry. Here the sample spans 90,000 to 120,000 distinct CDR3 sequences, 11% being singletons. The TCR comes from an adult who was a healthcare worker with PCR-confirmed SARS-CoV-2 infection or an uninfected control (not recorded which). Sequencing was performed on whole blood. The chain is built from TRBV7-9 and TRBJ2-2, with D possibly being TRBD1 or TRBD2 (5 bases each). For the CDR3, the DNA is TGTGCCAGCGGGTTGAGGGGTGCGCGGACCGGGGAGCTGTTTTTT. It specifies CASGLRGARTGELFF. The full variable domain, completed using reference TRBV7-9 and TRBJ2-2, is DTGVSQNPRHKITKRGQNVTFRCDPISEHNRLYWYRQTLGQGPEFLTYFQNEAQLEKSRLLSDRFSAERPKGSFSTLEIQRTEQGDSAMYLCASGLRGARTGELFFGEGSRLTVL.